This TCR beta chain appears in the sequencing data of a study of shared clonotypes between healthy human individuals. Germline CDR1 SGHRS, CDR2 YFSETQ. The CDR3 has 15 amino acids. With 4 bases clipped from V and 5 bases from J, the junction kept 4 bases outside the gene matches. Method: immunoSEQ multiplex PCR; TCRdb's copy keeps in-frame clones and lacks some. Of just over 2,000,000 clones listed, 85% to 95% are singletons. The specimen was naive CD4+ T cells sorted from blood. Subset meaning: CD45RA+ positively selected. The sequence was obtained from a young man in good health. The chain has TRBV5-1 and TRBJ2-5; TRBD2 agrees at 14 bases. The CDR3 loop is CASSGGTSGSETQYF. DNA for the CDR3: TGCGCCAGCAGCGGCGGGACTAGCGGGAGTGAGACCCAGTACTTC.